This T cell receptor (beta chain) is from a study of blood T cell repertoires in COVID-19. Study summary: From the United States, Italy and Spain came samples of acute and convalescent COVID-19. The cDNA or gDNA used as material had been derived from T cells, B-cell-depleted T cells, or PBMCs.

As processed by the authors: Reference gene primers were amplified, and this amplification served to estimate nucleated cell counts. Method: immunoSEQ multiplex PCR; TCRdb's copy keeps in-frame clones and lacks some. V and J calls plus clone size are reproduced from that table; the DNA served to infer D and trimming. The sample holds approximately 360,000 clones, nearly 90% seen once. In germline, CDR1 is SNHLY, CDR2 FYNNEI. The CDR3 contains 12 residues. V was trimmed by 4 bases and J by 5 bases, leaving 8 bases between them. Sequencing input: peripheral blood. The chain joins TRBV2 to TRBJ1-1; unclear D gene. This clonotype was obtained from a man aged 18 to 30 with active or convalescent COVID-19. The CDR3 DNA follows: TGTGCCAGCAGTGTGGCAAAAACTGAAGCTTTCTTT. Its translation: CASSVAKTEAFF.